This T cell receptor (beta chain) originates from a study of Graves' ophthalmopathy and Graves' hyperthyroidism. Study-level points and caveats: A majority of expanded thyroid clonotypes exceeding 0.001 frequency were likewise present in blood.

This CDR3 has 13 residues. Germline V gives CDR1 SQVTM, CDR2 ANQGSEA. With 6 bases removed from V and 7 bases from J, the gap between germline ends came to 15 bases. This clonotype was counted a single time. As yet, its antigen is unknown. The study amplified TCR beta CDR3 regions using RNA transcripts. HTBI primers were used in a first-round RT-PCR, which preceded a second-round multiplex PCR. TCRdb re-called the multiplex PCR reads with MiXCR, one entry per CDR3 protein. The sample lists hundreds of thousands of distinct CDR3 sequences, about 38% occurring once. The chain is built from TRBV29-1 and TRBJ2-2, with D perhaps TRBD2 (6 bases). The sequenced sample consisted of peripheral blood. The source of this sequence is an adult man with Graves' ophthalmopathy. In DNA form, the CDR3 reads TGCAGCGTCGGCGGAGGGCCGGGCGGGGAGCTGTTTTTT. Its translation is CSVGGGPGGELFF.